This passage covers 28 T cell receptor beta chains from one sample sequenced in a study of shared T cell receptors in the human thymus. The repertoire was sequenced with immunoSEQ multiplex PCR; TCRdb's copy has only in-frame clones and lacks some. The sample has hundreds of thousands of clones, around 87% seen once. A further study also used this sample, focusing on human thymus T cells.

The material sequenced was thymocytes. Every receptor here comes from a boy under three years old with a congenital heart defect.

The chain links TRBV14 to TRBJ2-5, with D perhaps TRBD1 (5 bases). Germline CDR1 reads SGHDN; CDR2 reads FVKESK. This CDR3 comprises 17 residues. V lost 4 bases to trimming and J lost 2 bases, with 20 bases between them. The CDR3 DNA is TGTGCCAGCAGCCGCGCGCAGCAGGGCTATCGGCAAGAGACCCAGTACTTC. Translation: CASSRAQQGYRQETQYF.

The rearrangement joins TRBV7-8 to TRBJ2-1, with 7 bases that match TRBD2. The V and J ends lost 5 bases and 9 bases, in that order; junction bases with no gene match: 7. Germline V CDR1 and CDR2: SGHVS, FQNEAQ. The CDR3 is 13 residues long. CDR3 sequence: CASSPQTSREQFF. CDR3 nucleotides: TGTGCCAGCAGCCCCCAGACTAGCCGTGAGCAGTTCTTC.

The chain employs TRBV28 and TRBJ2-5; maybe TRBD1 (6 bases). V was clipped by 3 bases and J by 5 bases, with 10 bases between them. The germline CDR1 and CDR2 sequences are MDHEN and SYDVKM. The CDR3 consists of 13 residues. The CDR3 DNA sequence: TGTGCCAGCAGTTTGGGGGCAGCGGAGACCCAGTACTTC. Translation gives CASSLGAAETQYF.

This chain joins TRBV4-2 and TRBJ1-1; D remains ambiguous. Per the germline V gene, CDR1 is LGHNA and CDR2 is YNFKEQ. This CDR3 has 14 amino acids. V dropped 1 base and J dropped 3 bases, with 9 bases sitting between them. This chain's CDR3 is CASSQGQEDTEAFF. CDR3 sequence (DNA): TGTGCCAGCAGCCAAGGCCAGGAGGACACTGAAGCTTTCTTT.

This clone was picked up one time. The rearrangement joins TRBV2 to TRBJ2-7; TRBD1 agrees at 7 bases. This CDR3 has 12 amino acids. V dropped 6 bases and J dropped 11; count of bases not matched to a gene: 10. The germline V gene has CDR1 SNHLY and CDR2 FYNNEI. The CDR3: CASRGERDSKYF. The DNA for the CDR3 is TGTGCCAGCAGGGGGGAAAGGGACAGTAAGTACTTC.

This clone appeared a single time. CDR3 loop: CASSEPGQNYEQYF. CDR3 nucleotides: TGTGCCAGCAGTGAACCGGGACAGAATTACGAGCAGTACTTC. The chain employs TRBV6-1 and TRBJ2-7, with TRBD1 identical over 7 bases. This CDR3 has 14 residues. V was clipped by 2 bases and J by 4 bases; unmatched bases: 5. CDR1 MNHNS and CDR2 SASEGT come from the germline V gene.

The chain has TRBV28 and TRBJ1-1; TRBD1 agrees at 7 bases. This CDR3 has 16 residues. CDR1 and CDR2 from the germline V gene are MDHEN and SYDVKM. Trimming removed 7 bases from V and 0 bases from J; junction bases left unmatched: 11. The DNA for the CDR3 is TGTGCCAGCATAAAAAGGCGACAGGGATTGAACACTGAAGCTTTCTTT. Amino acids: CASIKRRQGLNTEAFF.

The chain employs TRBV5-1 and TRBJ2-7, with TRBD2 matching over 7 bases. Germline V gene data show CDR1 as SGHRS and CDR2 as YFSETQ. Losses at the gene ends were 6 bases for V and 7 bases for J; bases not matched to a gene: 13. The CDR3 totals 14 residues. CDR3 nucleotide sequence: TGCGCCAGCACCCCTTGGGGTCCGGGGGGAGAGCAGTACTTC. This sequence encodes CASTPWGPGGEQYF. Combining the CDR3 with reference TRBV5-1 and TRBJ2-7 gives the whole variable domain KAGVTQTPRYLIKTRGQQVTLSCSPISGHRSVSWYQQTPGQGLQFLFEYFSETQRNKGNFPGRFSGRQFSNSRSEMNVSTLELGDSALYLCASTPWGPGGEQYFGPGTRLTVT.

The chain recombines TRBV7-9 with TRBJ2-7, with 14 bases matching TRBD2. J lost 3 bases, V lost 5 bases, and 12 bases had no gene match. Germline lookup yields CDR1 SEHNR and CDR2 FQNEAQ (reference sequence). The CDR3 is 18 residues long. CDR3: CASSPGTSGSSRGYEQYF. Written as DNA, the CDR3 is TGTGCCAGCAGCCCCGGGACTAGCGGGAGTTCTAGGGGCTACGAGCAGTACTTC.

The chain recombines TRBV27 with TRBJ1-2; 7 bases agree with TRBD1. V lost 7 bases to trimming and J lost 5 bases; unmatched junction nucleotides: 13. CDR3 length: 15 amino acids. CDR1 and CDR2 from the germline V gene are MNHEY and SMNVEV (reference sequence). The CDR3 loop is CASNPRQGLKYGYTF. DNA of the CDR3: TGTGCCAGCAACCCGCGACAGGGTTTGAAGTATGGCTACACCTTC.

V gene TRBV6-5 combines with J gene TRBJ1-5, with D possibly being TRBD1 (5 bases). CDR3 size: 15 residues. Germline V lookup: CDR1 MNHEY, CDR2 SVGAGI. Trimming stripped 5 bases from V and 3 bases from J, with 14 bases between. The CDR3 loop reads CASSPRGSYNQPQHF. The CDR3 DNA follows: TGTGCCAGCAGTCCCCGGGGGAGCTACAATCAGCCCCAGCATTTT.

This clone was observed a single time. The chain carries TRBV5-1 and TRBJ2-7, with 8 bases that match TRBD2. The V segment lost 2 bases and the J segment 0 bases; nucleotides outside the gene matches: 7. This CDR3 has 16 residues. The germline gives CDR1 SGHRS, CDR2 YFSETQ. The CDR3 bases are TGCGCCAGCAGCTTCATAGCGGGATCTTTCTCCTACGAGCAGTACTTC. This sequence encodes CASSFIAGSFSYEQYF.

The rearrangement joins TRBV6-1 to TRBJ2-1; TRBD2 agrees at 7 bases. This CDR3 is built from 13 residues. Germline V lookup: CDR1 MNHNS, CDR2 SASEGT. The ends lost 10 bases at V and 4 bases at J; junction bases unmatched: 7. DNA for the CDR3: TGTGCCATAAGGACTAGAGGATACAATGAGCAGTTCTTC. This translates into CAIRTRGYNEQFF.

The chain recombines TRBV10-1 with TRBJ2-2, with D possibly being TRBD2 (5 bases). CDR1 WNHNN and CDR2 SYGVQD come from the germline V gene (reference sequence). V gave up 2 bases and J gave up 3 bases, with 10 bases separating them. CDR3 size: 15 residues. CDR3 sequence reads: CASSETSPDTGELFF. The CDR3 nucleotides read TGCGCCAGCAGTGAGACTAGTCCTGACACCGGGGAGCTGTTTTTT.

The rearrangement joins TRBV7-2 to TRBJ2-1; TRBD1 agrees at 10 bases. Germline V lookup: CDR1 SGHTA, CDR2 FQGNSA. The CDR3 is made up of 17 amino acids. J was trimmed by 5 bases and V by 1 base; bases with no gene match: 8. CDR3 coding DNA: TGTGCCAGCAGCTTAGTGATTGACAGGGGGCTCGACAATGAGCAGTTCTTC. Protein product: CASSLVIDRGLDNEQFF.

V usage is TRBV27 and J usage is TRBJ1-2; TRBD1 agrees at 8 bases. The CDR3 is made up of 16 amino acids. With 5 bases clipped from V and 5 bases from J, the junction kept 13 bases outside the gene matches. In germline, CDR1 is MNHEY, CDR2 SMNVEV (reference sequence). CDR3 DNA: TGTGCCAGCAGTCCCGGGGACAGGCCGGCGAGGTATGGCTACACCTTC. Translation gives CASSPGDRPARYGYTF.

Note on this clone: Other DNA sequences in the sample encode the same CDR3. V is TRBV30 and J is TRBJ2-7; D call uncertain. CDR1 and CDR2 (germline): GTSNPN, SVGIG (reference sequence). The CDR3 loop spans 13 amino acids. The V end was cut by 0 bases, the J end by 1 base, with 7 bases between. The CDR3 nucleotides are TGTGCCTGGAGTGTACGCGGTTCCTACGAGCAGTACTTC. Residues: CAWSVRGSYEQYF.

The chain uses TRBV18 and TRBJ1-2, with D tentatively TRBD1 (5 bases). The CDR3 has 16 amino acids. Trimming took 3 bases from V and 7 from J, leaving 21 bases between them. Germline CDR1 reads KGHSH; CDR2 reads LQKENI. The CDR3 DNA reads as TGTGCCAGCTCACCGGAACGGAGAACCCATGGGGCTGGCTACACCTTC. This codes for CASSPERRTHGAGYTF.

The chain has TRBV27 and TRBJ2-2, with 7 bases matching TRBD1. CDR1 is MNHEY and CDR2 is SMNVEV in the germline V gene (reference sequence). With 3 bases clipped from V and 3 bases from J, the junction kept 4 bases outside the gene matches. The CDR3 is made up of 15 amino acids. Here the CDR3 DNA reads TGTGCCAGCAGTTTCCGGGACAGATACACCGGGGAGCTGTTTTTT. It yields the protein CASSFRDRYTGELFF.

V is TRBV5-8 and J is TRBJ2-5; 11 nucleotides align to TRBD2. With V trimmed by 3 bases and J by 5 bases, 6 bases remained unmatched. CDR3 length: 15 residues. Germline V gene lookup returns CDR1 SGHTS and CDR2 YDEGEE. CDR3 nucleotides: TGTGCCAGCAGCTCCACCAGACTAGCGGGGGAGACCCAGTACTTC. Residues: CASSSTRLAGETQYF.

The chain has TRBV9 and TRBJ2-7; no clear D. This CDR3 spans 16 amino acids. The V end lost 4 bases, the J end lost 3 bases, and 20 bases lay between the germline ends. Germline loops: CDR1 SGDLS, CDR2 YYNGEE. The CDR3 nucleotides read TGTGCCAGCAGCTCTTTTGCGACTTCACCCTTCTACGAGCAGTACTTC. Its translation: CASSSFATSPFYEQYF.

The chain recombines TRBV7-8 with TRBJ1-2, with TRBD1 matching 8 bases. The CDR3 length is 14 residues. J lost 4 bases, V lost 1 base, and 2 bases had no gene match. Germline V gene data show CDR1 as SGHVS and CDR2 as FQNEAQ. This chain's CDR3 is CASSLGGQVYGYTF. For the CDR3, the DNA is TGTGCCAGCAGCTTAGGGGGACAGGTCTATGGCTACACCTTC.

This clone was observed once. Other DNA sequences from this sample encode an identical CDR3 as well. The chain employs TRBV18 and TRBJ2-7; 9 bases are a match to TRBD1. The CDR3 totals 12 residues. Germline CDR1 is KGHSH and CDR2 is LQKENI. Trimming cost V 3 bases and J 6 bases; bases outside gene matches: 0. The CDR3 protein is CASSPTGGEQYF. The CDR3 DNA is TGTGCCAGCTCACCGACAGGGGGCGAGCAGTACTTC.

The J gene is TRBJ2-3, the V gene TRBV15; the match to TRBD2 covers 13 bases. V was clipped by 0 bases and J by 0 bases; unmatched bases: 9. The CDR3 is made up of 20 amino acids. CDR1 is LNHNV, CDR2 YYDKDF, per germline (reference sequence). The CDR3 here is CATSRERTSGRAPSTDTQYF. CDR3 coding DNA: TGTGCCACCAGCAGAGAAAGGACTAGCGGGAGAGCCCCTAGCACAGATACGCAGTATTTT.

The rearrangement uses TRBV25-1 and TRBJ2-1, with a tentative D call TRBD1 (6 bases). Germline CDR1 reads MGHDK; CDR2 reads SYGVNS. V was cut by 9 bases and J by 5 bases, with 14 bases left in between. There are 13 residues in the CDR3. This chain's CDR3 is CASRDILNNEQFF. DNA of the CDR3: TGTGCCAGTAGGGACATCTTAAACAATGAGCAGTTCTTC.

Here the CDR3 reads CASSFITWASSYNSPLHF. As DNA, the CDR3 is TGTGCCAGCAGTTTCATTACGTGGGCGAGCTCCTATAATTCACCCCTCCACTTT. The chain recombines TRBV28 with TRBJ1-6; D not resolved. This CDR3 comprises 18 residues. The V end lost 3 bases, the J end lost 0 bases, and 15 bases lay between the germline ends. Germline CDR1 is MDHEN and CDR2 is SYDVKM.

This chain connects TRBV10-2 to TRBJ2-7, with 12 bases fitting TRBD2. CDR3 size: 14 residues. CDR1 WSHSY and CDR2 SAAADI come from the germline V gene. Losses at the gene ends were 7 bases for V and 6 bases for J; bases not matched to a gene: 7. CDR3 sequence (DNA): TGCGCCAGCATTCTGACTAGCGGGAGTTCCGAGCAGTACTTC. It encodes CASILTSGSSEQYF.

The gene calls are TRBV4-3 and TRBJ2-3; the match to TRBD2 covers 7 bases. CDR3 length equals 17 residues. V lost 0 bases to trimming and J lost 6 bases; unmatched junction nucleotides: 12. CDR1 and CDR2 (germline): LGHNA, YSLEER. The CDR3 spells CASSQEGGEGQSDTQYF. Written as DNA, the CDR3 is TGCGCCAGCAGCCAAGAGGGCGGGGAGGGCCAGTCGGATACGCAGTATTTT.